A single sample gave rise to the 28 T cell receptor beta chains below, sequenced in a study of blood T cell repertoires in COVID-19. Using immunoSEQ multiplex PCR, the repertoire was profiled, and TCRdb retains in-frame clones only, with some absent. The repertoire has tens of thousands of clones, around 85% of them found once; the top ten carry under 30%. The sequencing input was peripheral blood. The receptors were gathered from a woman of 80 years or more with COVID-19, enrolled during active disease.

V gene TRBV4-1 combines with J gene TRBJ2-7; 7 nucleotides line up with TRBD1. Germline V gene lookup returns CDR1 MGHRA and CDR2 YSYEKL. The CDR3 is made up of 16 amino acids. The V and J ends lost 1 base and 1 base, in that order; junction bases with no gene match: 7. The DNA for the CDR3 is TGCGCCAGCAGCCAAGTGGACGGGACAGCTTCCTACGAGCAGTACTTC. As protein: CASSQVDGTASYEQYF.

This chain uses TRBV3-1 (or the pseudogene TRBV3-2) with TRBJ2-2; 7 nucleotides align to TRBD1. Germline values: CDR1 LGHDT, CDR2 YNNKEL (reference sequence). Germline trimming cut 2 bases from V and 5 bases from J; bases unmatched to any gene: 8. The CDR3 contains 16 residues. The CDR3, as DNA: TGTGCCAGCAGCCAATCACCGGGACAGAGAACCGGGGAGCTGTTTTTT. Encoded protein: CASSQSPGQRTGELFF.

This sequence joins TRBV20-1 and TRBJ1-2; D possibly corresponds to TRBD1 (6 bases). The CDR3 covers 15 residues. The V and J ends lost 3 bases and 4 bases respectively, with 18 bases between them. Germline V gene lookup returns CDR1 DFQATT and CDR2 SNEGSKA (reference sequence). The CDR3 loop is CSASKAGHGSYGYTF. DNA of the CDR3: TGCAGTGCTAGTAAAGCGGGACATGGTTCCTATGGCTACACCTTC.

The V call is TRBV3-1 (or the pseudogene TRBV3-2), the J call TRBJ1-1; D is possibly TRBD1 (5 bases). The CDR3 contains 16 residues. V dropped 4 bases and J dropped 4 bases, with 19 bases sitting between them. CDR1 and CDR2 from the germline V gene are LGHDT and YNNKEL (reference sequence). CDR3 loop: CASSLRYTQGGTEAFF. CDR3 nucleotide sequence: TGTGCCAGCAGCCTCCGTTATACCCAGGGAGGCACTGAAGCTTTCTTT.

This chain connects TRBV13 to TRBJ2-1; TRBD2 matches at 11 bases. Looked up from germline, CDR1 is PRHDT and CDR2 is FYEKMQ (reference sequence). This CDR3 has 16 residues. The ends lost 5 bases at V and 5 bases at J; junction bases unmatched: 8. CDR3 sequence: CASSPSTSGTHNEQFF. CDR3 bases: TGTGCCAGCAGCCCCTCGACTAGCGGGACCCACAATGAGCAGTTCTTC. The complete variable domain, with remaining parts taken from reference TRBV13 and TRBJ2-1, reads AAGVIQSPRHLIKEKRETATLKCYPIPRHDTVYWYQQGPGQDPQFLISFYEKMQSDKGSIPDRFSAQQFSDYHSELNMSSLELGDSALYFCASSPSTSGTHNEQFFGPGTRLTVL.

V is TRBV3-1 (or the pseudogene TRBV3-2) and J is TRBJ1-1; 10 bases are shared with TRBD1. Trimming at V came to 5 bases and at J to 4 bases, leaving 4 bases not matched to a gene. Per germline, CDR1 LGHDT and CDR2 YNNKEL (reference sequence). This CDR3 is 14 amino acids long. The CDR3 DNA follows: TGTGCCAGCAGCAACAGGGACAGGGGCACTGAAGCTTTCTTT. Translated: CASSNRDRGTEAFF.

CDR3 sequence (DNA): TGCAGCGTTGAGTATTGTATCATGGTCAGGCAGGGAGGGGCCGGGGAGCTGTTTTTT. This translates into CSVEYCIMVRQGGAGELFF. The chain uses TRBV29-1 and TRBJ2-2, with TRBD2 identical over 7 bases. V lost 3 bases to trimming and J lost 6 bases; unmatched junction nucleotides: 22. The germline V gene has CDR1 SQVTM and CDR2 ANQGSEA. This CDR3 has 19 residues.

The V and J genes are TRBV11-2 and TRBJ2-5; TRBD1 aligns across 7 bases. The junction had 7 bases not matched to a gene; V was cut back by 5 bases and J by 4 bases. CDR1 SGHAT and CDR2 FQNNGV come from the germline V gene. The CDR3 is 14 residues long. CDR3: CASSQGVWGETQYF. CDR3 in DNA: TGTGCCAGCAGCCAGGGGGTTTGGGGAGAGACCCAGTACTTC.

The chain links TRBV28 to TRBJ1-2; D is perhaps TRBD1 (6 bases). Germline V gene sequence: CDR1 MDHEN, CDR2 SYDVKM. Trimming removed 5 bases from V and 5 bases from J, with 12 bases in between. The CDR3 runs to 13 residues. The CDR3 DNA is TGTGCCAGCAGTCCGGACAGAAGTTATGGCTACACCTTC. This encodes CASSPDRSYGYTF.

The chain employs TRBV20-1 and TRBJ1-2; 8 bases align to TRBD1. The CDR3 contains 11 residues. Per the germline V gene, CDR1 is DFQATT and CDR2 is SNEGSKA (reference sequence). The CDR3 protein is CRADRGGGYTF. The CDR3 region has the DNA TGCAGGGCTGACAGGGGAGGCGGCTACACCTTC.

This clone was detected once. The V and J genes are TRBV9 and TRBJ1-5; D perhaps matches TRBD1 (6 bases). CDR1 and CDR2 (germline): SGDLS, YYNGEE. Trimming pared 1 base from V and 6 bases from J, leaving 11 bases between. The CDR3 contains 14 residues. The CDR3 sequence is CASSVTDSGQPQHF. The CDR3 coding sequence is TGTGCCAGCAGCGTAACGGACAGCGGTCAGCCCCAGCATTTT.

V and J are TRBV19 and TRBJ2-7, with 10 bases aligning to TRBD1. CDR1 and CDR2 (germline): LNHDA, SQIVND (reference sequence). The CDR3 loop spans 15 amino acids. V shed 5 bases, J shed 5 bases, and the junction held 9 bases outside the gene matches. In nucleotides, the CDR3 is TGTGCCAGTAGTCCAGTGGACAGGGGGTTCAACGAGCAGTACTTC. Amino acids: CASSPVDRGFNEQYF.

There are a few counts of this clone. V and J are TRBV11-2 and TRBJ2-3, with a possible D match to TRBD2 (5 bases). The CDR3 contains 14 residues. From germline, CDR1 is SGHAT and CDR2 FQNNGV. V was cut by 5 bases and J by 4 bases, with 13 bases left in between. The chain's CDR3 is CASSLGLGSDTQYF. The CDR3 bases are TGTGCCAGCAGCCTTGGACTGGGCTCAGATACGCAGTATTTT.

CDR3 sequence reads: CASSPRAMGQGLISYEQYF. CDR3 bases: TGTGCCAGCAGTCCTAGGGCCATGGGACAGGGCTTGATCTCCTACGAGCAGTACTTC. This rearrangement joins TRBV27 to TRBJ2-7, with 9 positions matching TRBD1. The CDR3 loop spans 19 amino acids. From germline, CDR1 is MNHEY and CDR2 SMNVEV (reference sequence). V was pared by 5 bases and J by 0 bases, with 17 bases of the junction left unmatched.

The V call is TRBV27, the J call TRBJ2-7; 8 bases map to TRBD1. Germline V lookup: CDR1 MNHEY, CDR2 SMNVEV (reference sequence). V shed 5 bases, J shed 11 bases, and the junction held 17 bases outside the gene matches. This CDR3 comprises 15 residues. The chain's CDR3 is CASSPLGQGFLVKYF. CDR3 nucleotides: TGTGCCAGCAGTCCTCTAGGACAGGGTTTCCTCGTTAAGTACTTC.

The V gene is TRBV5-4, the J gene TRBJ2-1; D is possibly TRBD2 (6 bases). Trimming took 3 bases from V and 1 from J, leaving 11 bases between them. From germline, CDR1 is SGHNT and CDR2 YYREEE (reference sequence). The length of the CDR3 is 15 residues. The CDR3 nucleotides are TGTGCCAGCAGCTCAGATGGGGGGTCCTACAATGAGCAGTTCTTC. Translation gives CASSSDGGSYNEQFF.

This chain uses TRBV28 with TRBJ1-1, with D unclear. The CDR3 is 12 residues long. The V gene lost 2 bases and the J gene lost 4 bases, with 5 bases spanning the gap. Looked up from germline, CDR1 is MDHEN and CDR2 is SYDVKM. The CDR3, as DNA: TGTGCCAGCAGTTTAGTGAGCACTGAAGCTTTCTTT. Encoded protein: CASSLVSTEAFF.

The J gene is TRBJ1-5, the V gene TRBV15; the D is unclear. The CDR3 extends over 16 amino acids. CDR1 and CDR2 (germline): LNHNV, YYDKDF (reference sequence). Trimming took 1 base from V and 1 from J, leaving 11 bases between them. The DNA of the CDR3 is TGTGCCACCAGCAGAGTATTGGGAGGGAGCAATCAGCCCCAGCATTTT. Protein sequence: CATSRVLGGSNQPQHF.

The rearrangement links TRBV14 to TRBJ1-2; the D gene is possibly TRBD1 (6 bases). With 4 bases removed from V and 2 bases from J, the gap between germline ends came to 8 bases. The CDR3 has 13 amino acids. Germline CDR1 reads SGHDN; CDR2 reads FVKESK. The CDR3 is CASSRTVNYGYTF. Here the CDR3 DNA reads TGTGCCAGCAGCCGGACAGTCAACTATGGCTACACCTTC.

The J gene is TRBJ1-2, the V gene TRBV18, with D possibly being TRBD1 (6 bases). V lost 1 base, J lost 3 bases, and 6 bases lay in between. This CDR3 is 13 amino acids long. Germline loops: CDR1 KGHSH, CDR2 LQKENI. The CDR3 sequence is CASSPQGDYGYTF. The CDR3 DNA sequence: TGTGCCAGCTCACCACAGGGGGACTATGGCTACACCTTC. Filled out from reference TRBV18 and TRBJ1-2, the complete variable domain reads NAGVMQNPRHLVRRRGQEARLRCSPMKGHSHVYWYRQLPEEGLKFMVYLQKENIIDESGMPKERFSAEFPKEGPSILRIQQVVRGDSAAYFCASSPQGDYGYTFGSGTRLTVV.

The chain is built from TRBV18 and TRBJ1-5; a weak D match, TRBD1 (6 bases). There are 13 residues in the CDR3. Trimming shortened V by 6 bases and J by 3 bases, and 9 bases separated the two germline ends. CDR1 and CDR2 (germline): KGHSH, LQKENI. CDR3 sequence reads: CASSQGNNQPQHF. The CDR3 DNA follows: TGTGCCAGCTCGCAGGGGAACAATCAGCCCCAGCATTTT. Supplemented by reference TRBV18 and TRBJ1-5, the full variable domain reads NAGVMQNPRHLVRRRGQEARLRCSPMKGHSHVYWYRQLPEEGLKFMVYLQKENIIDESGMPKERFSAEFPKEGPSILRIQQVVRGDSAAYFCASSQGNNQPQHFGDGTRLSIL.

The chain recombines TRBV14 with TRBJ1-6, with 7 positions matching TRBD1. CDR3 length: 15 residues. Germline CDR1 is SGHDN and CDR2 is FVKESK. V lost 4 bases and J lost 4; bases outside the gene matches: 4. CDR3 DNA: TGTGCCAGCAGCCTACAGGGGCGATATAATTCACCCCTCCACTTT. It codes for CASSLQGRYNSPLHF.

The V gene is TRBV5-4, the J gene TRBJ1-2; the D gene is possibly TRBD1 (5 bases). CDR1 is SGHNT and CDR2 is YYREEE in the germline V gene (reference sequence). V was pared by 3 bases and J by 0 bases, with 12 bases between. The CDR3 runs 15 residues. CDR3: CASSSAGGANYGYTF. As DNA, the CDR3 is TGTGCCAGCAGCTCTGCGGGGGGAGCTAACTATGGCTACACCTTC.

Only a few counts were recorded for this clone. V is TRBV12-3 or TRBV12-4 and J is TRBJ2-7; D remains ambiguous. The CDR3 has 11 residues. Between the trimmed V and J ends, which lost 5 bases and 3 bases, there was a span of 5 bases. The CDR3 sequence: CASSPHYEQYF. DNA of the CDR3: TGTGCCAGCAGTCCACACTACGAGCAGTACTTC.

V usage is TRBV3-1 (or the pseudogene TRBV3-2) and J usage is TRBJ2-2; 13 bases match TRBD2. Germline V gives CDR1 LGHDT, CDR2 YNNKEL (reference sequence). The CDR3 runs 17 residues. The V and J ends lost 4 bases and 6 bases, in that order; junction bases with no gene match: 8. The CDR3 bases are TGTGCCAGCAGCCGGGGGACTAGCGGGACAAGAGCCGGGGAGCTGTTTTTT. Its translation is CASSRGTSGTRAGELFF.

This clone was detected only a few times. The V call is TRBV7-2, the J call TRBJ2-3; 11 bases fit TRBD2. The V gene's germline CDR1 is SGHTA and CDR2 FQGNSA. Unmatched junction bases numbered 5, after V lost 5 bases and J lost 4 bases. The CDR3 contains 15 residues. CDR3 residues: CASSRTSGWADTQYF. CDR3 coding DNA: TGTGCCAGCAGCCGGACTAGCGGGTGGGCAGATACGCAGTATTTT.

The rearrangement links TRBV28 to TRBJ1-6, with TRBD1 matching over 11 bases. V trimming: 6 bases; J trimming: 14 bases; junction bases outside the gene matches: 12. Germline V gene data show CDR1 as MDHEN and CDR2 as SYDVKM. The CDR3 length is 15 residues. The CDR3 loop is CASRSPGQGGRSLHF. The CDR3 DNA reads TGTGCCAGCAGATCGCCGGGACAGGGGGGGAGATCCCTCCACTTT.

In DNA, the CDR3 is TGTGCCAGCAGCCGAAAACGGAGGTTAGTAATGTTTCGGTACTTC. Translated: CASSRKRRLVMFRYF. The chain joins TRBV4-2 to TRBJ2-7, with a possible D match to TRBD2 (5 bases). This CDR3 region has 15 residues. The germline CDR1 and CDR2 sequences are LGHNA and YNFKEQ. V dropped 4 bases and J dropped 12 bases, with 25 bases sitting between them.